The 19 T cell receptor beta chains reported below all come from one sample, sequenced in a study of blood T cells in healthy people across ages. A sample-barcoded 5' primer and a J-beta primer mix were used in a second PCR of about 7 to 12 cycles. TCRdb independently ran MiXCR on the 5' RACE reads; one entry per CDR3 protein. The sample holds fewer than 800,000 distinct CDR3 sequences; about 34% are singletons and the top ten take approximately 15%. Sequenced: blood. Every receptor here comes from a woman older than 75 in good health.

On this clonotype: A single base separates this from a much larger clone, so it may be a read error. This CDR3 is CASTPGEKRFF. In DNA, the CDR3 is TGTGCCAGCACCCCCGGTGAAAAACGGTTTTTT. V gene TRBV12-3 or TRBV12-4 combines with J gene TRBJ1-4; D ambiguous. The CDR3 totals 11 residues.

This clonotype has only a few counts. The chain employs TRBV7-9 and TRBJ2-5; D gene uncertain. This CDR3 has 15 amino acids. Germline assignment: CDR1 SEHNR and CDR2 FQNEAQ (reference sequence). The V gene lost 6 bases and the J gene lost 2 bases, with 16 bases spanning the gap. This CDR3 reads CASSLPGEIQETQYF. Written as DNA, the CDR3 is TGTGCCAGCAGTTTGCCTGGGGAAATACAAGAGACCCAGTACTTC.

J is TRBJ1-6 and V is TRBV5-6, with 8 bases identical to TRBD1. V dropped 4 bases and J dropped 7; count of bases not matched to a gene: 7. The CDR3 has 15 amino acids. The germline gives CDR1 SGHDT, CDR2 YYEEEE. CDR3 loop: CASSERTGRNSPLHF. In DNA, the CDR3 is TGTGCCAGCAGCGAAAGGACAGGGCGGAATTCACCCCTCCACTTT.

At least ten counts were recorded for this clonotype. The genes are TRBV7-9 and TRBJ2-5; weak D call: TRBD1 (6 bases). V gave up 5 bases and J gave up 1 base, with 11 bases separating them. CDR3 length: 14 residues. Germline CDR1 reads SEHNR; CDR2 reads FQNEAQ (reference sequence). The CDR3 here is CASSQTGVQETQYF. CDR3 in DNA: TGTGCCAGCAGCCAGACAGGTGTCCAAGAGACCCAGTACTTC.

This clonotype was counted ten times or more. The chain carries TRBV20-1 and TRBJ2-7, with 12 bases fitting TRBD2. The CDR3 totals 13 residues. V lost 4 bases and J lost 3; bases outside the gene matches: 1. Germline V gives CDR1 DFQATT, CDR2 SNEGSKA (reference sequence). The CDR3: CSAMGLAGYEQYF. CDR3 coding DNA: TGCAGTGCTATGGGACTAGCGGGCTACGAGCAGTACTTC.

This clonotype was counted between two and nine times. CDR3 residues: CASMAQGNGYGYTF. Here the CDR3 DNA reads TGTGCCAGCATGGCACAGGGAAACGGGTATGGCTACACCTTC. The chain uses TRBV27 and TRBJ1-2; D possibly corresponds to TRBD1 (6 bases). Looked up from germline, CDR1 is MNHEY and CDR2 is SMNVEV (reference sequence). Deletions cut 7 bases from V and 5 bases from J, with 17 bases between. The CDR3 loop spans 14 amino acids.

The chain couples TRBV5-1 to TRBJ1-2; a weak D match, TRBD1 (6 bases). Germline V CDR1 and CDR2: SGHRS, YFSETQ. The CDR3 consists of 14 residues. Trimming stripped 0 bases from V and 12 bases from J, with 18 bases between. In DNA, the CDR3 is TGCGCCAGCAGCTTGGGGACAGCCAACGTAGTTGACACCTTC. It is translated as CASSLGTANVVDTF.

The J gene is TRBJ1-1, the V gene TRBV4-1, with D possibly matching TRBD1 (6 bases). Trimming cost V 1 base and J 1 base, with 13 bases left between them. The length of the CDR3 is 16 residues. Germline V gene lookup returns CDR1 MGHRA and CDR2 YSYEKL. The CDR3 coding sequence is TGCGCCAGCAGCCAAGCCCTCAGGACAGCGAACACTGAAGCTTTCTTT. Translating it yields CASSQALRTANTEAFF.

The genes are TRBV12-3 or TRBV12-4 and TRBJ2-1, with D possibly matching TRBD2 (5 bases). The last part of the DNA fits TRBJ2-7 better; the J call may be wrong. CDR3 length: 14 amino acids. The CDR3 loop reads CASSGTDSYNEQYF. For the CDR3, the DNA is TGTGCCAGCAGTGGAACGGACTCCTACAATGAGCAGTACTTC.

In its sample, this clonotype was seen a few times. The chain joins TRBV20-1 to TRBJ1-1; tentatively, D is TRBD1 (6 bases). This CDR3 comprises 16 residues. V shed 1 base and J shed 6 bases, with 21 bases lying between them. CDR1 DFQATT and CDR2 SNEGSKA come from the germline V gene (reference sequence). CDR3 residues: CSARALDSQRGAEAFF. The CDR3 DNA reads TGCAGTGCTAGAGCCTTGGACAGCCAAAGGGGGGCTGAAGCTTTCTTT.

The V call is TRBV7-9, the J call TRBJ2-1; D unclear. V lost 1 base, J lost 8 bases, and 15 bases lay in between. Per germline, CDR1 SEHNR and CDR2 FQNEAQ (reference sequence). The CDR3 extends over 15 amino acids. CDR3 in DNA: TGTGCCAGCAGCTTAGATGGCCTTCTCTTCGATGAGCAGTTCTTC. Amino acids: CASSLDGLLFDEQFF.

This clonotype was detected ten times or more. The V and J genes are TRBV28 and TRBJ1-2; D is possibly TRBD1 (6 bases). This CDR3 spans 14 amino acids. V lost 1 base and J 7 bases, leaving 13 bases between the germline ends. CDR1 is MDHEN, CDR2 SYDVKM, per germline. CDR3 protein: CASSLLWGQGGYTF. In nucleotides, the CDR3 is TGTGCCAGCAGTTTATTATGGGGGCAAGGTGGCTACACCTTC.

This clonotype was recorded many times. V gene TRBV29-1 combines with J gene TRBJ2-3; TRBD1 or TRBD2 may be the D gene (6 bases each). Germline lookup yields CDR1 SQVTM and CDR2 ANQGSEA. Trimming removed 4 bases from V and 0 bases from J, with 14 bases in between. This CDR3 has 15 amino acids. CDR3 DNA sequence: TGCAGCGTTGTTGGGGGGACAACTAGCACAGATACGCAGTATTTT. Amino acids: CSVVGGTTSTDTQYF.

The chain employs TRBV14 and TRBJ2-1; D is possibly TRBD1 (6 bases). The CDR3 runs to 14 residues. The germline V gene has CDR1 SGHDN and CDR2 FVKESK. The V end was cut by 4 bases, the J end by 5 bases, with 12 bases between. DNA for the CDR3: TGTGCCAGCAGCCTAGGACAGATAGACAATGAGCAGTTCTTC. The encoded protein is CASSLGQIDNEQFF.

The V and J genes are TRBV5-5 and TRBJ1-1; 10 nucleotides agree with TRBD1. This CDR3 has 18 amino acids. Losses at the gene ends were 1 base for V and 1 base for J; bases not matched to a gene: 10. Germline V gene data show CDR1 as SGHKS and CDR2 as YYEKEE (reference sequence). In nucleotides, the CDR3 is TGTGCCAGCAGCTTGCGGGACGTCGACAGGGGGCGGAACACTGAAGCTTTCTTT. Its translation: CASSLRDVDRGRNTEAFF.

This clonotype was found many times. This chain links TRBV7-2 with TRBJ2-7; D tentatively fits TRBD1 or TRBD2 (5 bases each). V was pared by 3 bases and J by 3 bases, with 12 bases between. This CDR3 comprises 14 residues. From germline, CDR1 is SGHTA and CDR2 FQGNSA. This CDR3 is CASSFRGTHYEQYF. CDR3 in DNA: TGTGCCAGCAGCTTCCGGGGCACTCACTACGAGCAGTACTTC.

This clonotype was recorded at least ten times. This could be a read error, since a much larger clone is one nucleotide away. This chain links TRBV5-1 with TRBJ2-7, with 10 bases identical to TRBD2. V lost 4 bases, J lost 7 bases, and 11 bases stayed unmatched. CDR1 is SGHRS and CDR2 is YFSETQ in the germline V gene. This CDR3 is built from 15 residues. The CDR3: CASSDPSGGYNEQYF. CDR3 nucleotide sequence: TGCGCCAGCAGCGATCCTAGCGGGGGTTACAATGAGCAGTACTTC.

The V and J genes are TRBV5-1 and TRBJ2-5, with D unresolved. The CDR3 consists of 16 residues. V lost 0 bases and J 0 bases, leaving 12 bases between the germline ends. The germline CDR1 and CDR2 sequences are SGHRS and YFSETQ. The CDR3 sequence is CASSLGATTYQETQYF. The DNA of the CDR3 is TGCGCCAGCAGCTTGGGGGCTACCACGTACCAAGAGACCCAGTACTTC. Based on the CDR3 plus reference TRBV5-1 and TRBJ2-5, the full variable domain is KAGVTQTPRYLIKTRGQQVTLSCSPISGHRSVSWYQQTPGQGLQFLFEYFSETQRNKGNFPGRFSGRQFSNSRSEMNVSTLELGDSALYLCASSLGATTYQETQYFGPGTRLLVL.

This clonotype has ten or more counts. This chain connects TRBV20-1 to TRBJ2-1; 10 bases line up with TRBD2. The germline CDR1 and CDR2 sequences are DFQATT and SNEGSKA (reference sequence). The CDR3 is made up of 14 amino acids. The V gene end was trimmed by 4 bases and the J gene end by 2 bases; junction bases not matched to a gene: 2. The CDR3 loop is CSATSGGAYNEQFF. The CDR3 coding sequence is TGCAGTGCTACCAGCGGGGGGGCCTACAATGAGCAGTTCTTC.